This TCR beta chain is drawn from a study of blood T cell repertoires in COVID-19. Losses at the gene ends were 3 bases for V and 4 bases for J; bases not matched to a gene: 12. From germline, CDR1 is SGHDT and CDR2 YYEEEE. This CDR3 comprises 17 residues. Assay used: immunoSEQ multiplex PCR; TCRdb lists only in-frame clones, some missing. In the table there are some 87,000 clones, around 83% of which are singletons. This receptor was taken from a man older than 75 with active or convalescent COVID-19. This chain uses TRBV5-6 with TRBJ2-2; the match to TRBD2 covers 7 bases. Source material: peripheral blood. CDR3 residues: CASSSSPGGWGTGELFF. In DNA form, the CDR3 reads TGTGCCAGCAGCTCGTCCCCGGGGGGTTGGGGCACCGGGGAGCTGTTTTTT. The whole variable domain, filled in from reference TRBV5-6 and TRBJ2-2, reads DAGVTQSPTHLIKTRGQQVTLRCSPKSGHDTVSWYQQALGQGPQFIFQYYEEEERQRGNFPDRFSGHQFPNYSSELNVNALLLGDSALYLCASSSSPGGWGTGELFFGEGSRLTVL.